The source of this T cell receptor beta chain is a study of cytomegalovirus exposure and HLA in healthy donors. Overall study results and limits: The tendency of first-cohort TCR clusters to co-occur in the 120 validation repertoires was identified by a subsequent analysis.

The CDR3 is 16 amino acids. Germline loops: CDR1 MGHRA, CDR2 YSYEKL. Trimming cost V 1 base and J 4 bases; bases outside gene matches: 7. Remarks on this clone: As yet, its antigen is unknown.

Clones were read by immunoSEQ multiplex PCR, and TCRdb kept only the in-frame ones, dropping some. The sample includes a few hundred thousand clones, around 91% of them seen just once. The source of this sequence is a woman aged 18-29 years in good health and CMV-seronegative. Material: PBMCs. The rearrangement links TRBV4-1 to TRBJ2-1, with 7 bases that match TRBD2. CDR3 nucleotide sequence: TGCGCCAGCAGCCAAGGTCCTCCGGGGGGTTACAATGAGCAGTTCTTC. Encoded protein: CASSQGPPGGYNEQFF.